The clone carrying this TCR beta chain occurred a few times. Its antigen is undetermined. CDR1 SGHTA and CDR2 FQGNSA come from the germline V gene. The V end was cut by 4 bases, the J end by 6 bases, with 16 bases between. This CDR3 has 15 amino acids. The data were obtained in a study of PD-1 blockade in classical Hodgkin lymphoma. The wider study: Nivolumab was given intravenously to patients at 3 mg/kg every 2 weeks.

General study points: After ASCT, patients who started nivolumab under 1 year later were excluded.

Every one of the patients relapsed after autologous stem cell transplantation (brentuximab vedotin exposure was variable). Assay: immunoSEQ multiplex PCR; the TCRdb copy retains only in-frame clones and omits some. The sample records some 22,000 clones, around 81% being singletons. The material was peripheral blood mononuclear cells (PBMCs), obtained before the second cycle of nivolumab. The gene calls are TRBV7-2 and TRBJ1-5, with a weak D call TRBD1 (5 bases). This TCR derives from a human donor with classical Hodgkin lymphoma. The CDR3 nucleotides read TGTGCCAGCAGCTCTGTTTCAGGGAGTGGTCAGCCCCAGCATTTT. Encoded protein: CASSSVSGSGQPQHF.